The present T cell receptor beta chain was sequenced within a study of OX40 agonist ivuxolimab in advanced cancers. Whole-study context: In this cohort, patients received ivuxolimab, an agonistic anti-OX40 (CD134) antibody. Study-level results: CD4+ and CD8+ blood T cells expanded clonally by week 6 at 0.1 to 3.0 mg/kg. Nonresponders included some who also had low normalized T-cell clonal expansion. There were, on average, more expanded clones in CD8+ T cells than in CD4+.

TCRdb keeps only in-frame clones here, not all; method: immunoSEQ multiplex PCR. The repertoire has over 90,000 clones, about 90% of them found once; the top ten carry under 0.2%. This clone was seen once. Its antigen is unknown. Germline assignment: CDR1 LNHDA and CDR2 SQIVND (reference sequence). The CDR3 covers 15 residues. J lost 4 bases, V lost 6 bases, and 10 bases had no gene match. This sample comprised CD4+ or CD8+ T cells sorted from blood, obtained in a trial of the OX40 agonist ivuxolimab. The origin of this receptor is an adult with an advanced solid tumor such as melanoma, head and neck, liver or kidney cancer. This chain uses TRBV19 with TRBJ1-2; the match to TRBD1 covers 8 bases. CDR3 DNA: TGTGCCAGTAGAAGTGCCCCCGGGACAGGCTATGGCTACACCTTC. Residues: CASRSAPGTGYGYTF.